Presented here are 14 T cell receptor beta chains from one specimen sequenced in a study of blood T cell repertoires in COVID-19 (dated by TCRdb to the early 2020s). Library generation was performed with the immunoSEQ multiplex PCR assay. As stored in TCRdb, this immuneACCESS dataset retains in-frame rearrangements with V and J assigned. A fraction of the clones does not appear; measured against another copy, unresolved V genes explain less than half of the discrepancy, and the remainder lacks a known reason. The sample table lists roughly 290,000 clones, over 75% of them with a count of one. The ten largest clones add up to more than 4% of the sample. Sequenced material: PBMCs or T cells enriched from blood (not recorded which). The receptor set was obtained from a woman aged 25 to 45 who had recovered from COVID-19.

The gene calls are TRBV7-9 and TRBJ1-3, with a weak D call TRBD1 (6 bases). Germline values: CDR1 SEHNR, CDR2 FQNEAQ (reference sequence). Trimming shortened V by 5 bases and J by 0 bases, and 11 bases separated the two germline ends. The CDR3 sequence is 15 residues long. The CDR3 sequence is CASSVGQLSGNTIYF. CDR3 sequence (DNA): TGTGCCAGCAGCGTAGGACAGCTCTCTGGAAACACCATATATTTT.

This clone has just a few counts. The V and J genes are TRBV12-1 and TRBJ2-7; the D segment call TRBD2 is taken from the table without a DNA check. TRBV12-1 is deemed a pseudogene. This CDR3 region has 18 residues. The chain's CDR3 is CASSFVGTSGDPPYEQYF. The CDR3 DNA sequence: TGTGCCAGCAGCTTTGTCGGGACTAGCGGGGATCCCCCCTACGAGCAGTACTTC.

This clone was detected a few times. The gene calls are TRBV5-1 and TRBJ1-4; D might be TRBD1 (5 bases). Germline lookup yields CDR1 SGHRS and CDR2 YFSETQ. Trimming pared 3 bases from V and 0 bases from J, leaving 24 bases between. CDR3 length: 20 amino acids. The DNA for the CDR3 is TGCGCCAGCAGCTGGGATGAAATACGGGGAGGAGGGGCAACTAATGAAAAACTGTTTTTT. As protein: CASSWDEIRGGGATNEKLFF.

The chain employs TRBV5-4 and TRBJ2-7; 7 positions agree with TRBD2. Germline V gene lookup returns CDR1 SGHNT and CDR2 YYREEE (reference sequence). This CDR3 is 15 amino acids long. J gave up 7 bases and V 4 bases, and 14 bases lay outside the gene matches. The CDR3 sequence is CASSRRGTNPWEQYF. The CDR3, as DNA: TGTGCCAGCAGCAGGCGTGGGACTAACCCTTGGGAGCAGTACTTC.

This clone has just one count. The CDR3 reads CASSLTAGELFF. The CDR3 DNA follows: TGTGCCAGCAGTTTGACAGCCGGGGAGCTGTTTTTT. The chain links TRBV28 to TRBJ2-2; TRBD1 is a possible D gene (5 bases). This CDR3 has 12 amino acids. Germline CDR1 reads MDHEN; CDR2 reads SYDVKM. With 3 bases removed from V and 6 bases from J, the gap between germline ends came to 5 bases.

The chain joins TRBV18 to TRBJ1-6, with D hard to call. V dropped 0 bases and J dropped 8 bases, with 11 bases sitting between them. Germline loops: CDR1 KGHSH, CDR2 LQKENI. The CDR3 has 15 amino acids. The CDR3 DNA is TGTGCCAGCTCACCACCAGAGGCCGTAGATTCACCCCTCCACTTT. This translates into CASSPPEAVDSPLHF.

The chain links TRBV6-5 to TRBJ1-1, with unresolved D. V dropped 2 bases and J dropped 4 bases, with 17 bases sitting between them. Germline CDR1 and CDR2: MNHEY and SVGAGI. CDR3 size: 16 residues. CDR3 DNA sequence: TGTGCCAGCAGTTACGAGGCCGGGGTTATGGGCACTGAAGCTTTCTTT. It specifies CASSYEAGVMGTEAFF.

Concerning this clone: At one of its ends the junction is not consistent with the germline gene, which may arise from a read error. J is TRBJ2-3 and V is TRBV6-5; 9 bases map to TRBD2. CDR1 and CDR2 from the germline V gene are MNHEY and SVGAGI. CDR3 length: 11 amino acids. CDR3 residues: CASIASGKLRF. CDR3 DNA: TGTGCCAGCATAGCTAGCGGGAAATTGAGGTTT.

The table lists this clone with a count of one. The genes are TRBV20-1 and TRBJ1-3; D call uncertain. The germline V and J ends were trimmed by 3 bases and 0 bases, with 9 bases remaining between them. In germline, CDR1 is DFQATT, CDR2 SNEGSKA (reference sequence). The CDR3 loop spans 14 amino acids. In nucleotides, the CDR3 is TGCAGTGCTAGTCGTGGAGGCTCTGGAAACACCATATATTTT. Its protein is CSASRGGSGNTIYF.

This clone was seen a few times. The rearrangement uses TRBV11-1 and TRBJ2-7, with D possibly being TRBD1 (6 bases). The CDR3 runs 15 residues. Germline V gene data show CDR1 as SGHAT and CDR2 as FQDESV (reference sequence). Trimming removed 5 bases at V and 0 bases at J, with 14 bases between. CDR3 DNA: TGTGCCAGCAGCACAACCGGGACACACTCCTACGAGCAGTACTTC. It specifies CASSTTGTHSYEQYF.

This chain links TRBV9 with TRBJ2-3; 9 bases are a match to TRBD2. This CDR3 comprises 16 residues. The trim removed 0 bases at V and 1 base at J, leaving 3 bases unmatched. Germline values: CDR1 SGDLS, CDR2 YYNGEE. The CDR3 region has the DNA TGTGCCAGCAGCGTAGCCGCTAGCGGGGGCACAGATACGCAGTATTTT. As protein: CASSVAASGGTDTQYF.

The V call is TRBV30, the J call TRBJ1-2; TRBD1 matches at 9 bases. This CDR3 is 15 amino acids long. Germline V gene lookup returns CDR1 GTSNPN and CDR2 SVGIG (reference sequence). V lost 4 bases and J lost 4; bases outside the gene matches: 10. This CDR3 is CAWTVGQGLVYGYTF. CDR3 nucleotides: TGTGCCTGGACTGTTGGACAGGGGTTAGTCTATGGCTACACCTTC.

Details on this clone: Being one base from a much bigger clone, this may be a read error. The V call is TRBV9, the J call TRBJ2-7; 8 bases map to TRBD2. The CDR3 is 14 amino acids. Trimming took 4 bases from V and 0 from J; bases not matched to a gene: 3. Germline V gene data show CDR1 as SGDLS and CDR2 as YYNGEE. CDR3 nucleotides: TGTGCCAGCAGCTTTAGCGGGGACTCCTACGAGCAGTACTTC. This sequence encodes CASSFSGDSYEQYF.

The chain carries TRBV28 and TRBJ1-1; D unclear. Trimming cost V 7 bases and J 5 bases, with 14 bases left between them. Germline CDR1 reads MDHEN; CDR2 reads SYDVKM. The CDR3 is 13 residues long. The CDR3 reads CASIHHERTEAFF. The DNA of the CDR3 is TGTGCCAGCATCCACCACGAGAGAACTGAAGCTTTCTTT.